The next 10 T cell receptor beta chains were all read from a single sample in a study of cytomegalovirus exposure and HLA in healthy donors. PCR was performed using 60 Vbeta and 13 Jbeta primers. Some clones are missing from TCRdb's copy, which holds only in-frame ones; the method was immunoSEQ multiplex PCR. In the table there are around 120,000 clones, about four fifths of which are singletons. Sequenced input: PBMCs. The receptors were sampled from a woman between 18 and 29 years old in good health and CMV-seronegative.

The rearrangement uses TRBV27 and TRBJ2-2; 7 positions agree with TRBD1. Germline-derived CDR1 and CDR2 are MNHEY and SMNVEV (reference sequence). J was trimmed by 4 bases and V by 6 bases; bases with no gene match: 5. The CDR3 has 14 residues. The CDR3 loop is CASRWTGGTGELFF. CDR3 DNA: TGTGCCAGCAGGTGGACAGGCGGCACCGGGGAGCTGTTTTTT.

The V and J genes are TRBV27 and TRBJ1-1, with D perhaps TRBD1 (6 bases). V was trimmed by 6 bases and J by 3 bases, leaving 14 bases between them. This CDR3 is built from 14 residues. CDR1 is MNHEY and CDR2 is SMNVEV in the germline V gene (reference sequence). CDR3 amino acids: CASSFGGAHTEAFF. CDR3 nucleotide sequence: TGTGCCAGCAGCTTTGGGGGCGCGCACACTGAAGCTTTCTTT.

The chain has TRBV6-5 and TRBJ2-7; possible D gene TRBD1, 6 bases. V lost 6 bases and J 1 base, leaving 10 bases between the germline ends. The CDR3 extends over 13 amino acids. CDR1 MNHEY and CDR2 SVGAGI come from the germline V gene. DNA of the CDR3: TGTGCCAGCAGATATACAGGGTCCTACGAGCAGTACTTC. This codes for CASRYTGSYEQYF.

The chain couples TRBV2 to TRBJ1-6; 9 bases match TRBD1. CDR1 and CDR2 from the germline V gene are SNHLY and FYNNEI. CDR3 length: 15 amino acids. After removal of 6 bases from V and 7 bases from J, the junction contained 7 bases not matched to a gene. The CDR3 DNA follows: TGTGCCAGCAGGGAACAGGGGGCTTGGAATTCACCCCTCCACTTT. Its protein product is CASREQGAWNSPLHF.

The chain's CDR3 is CASSLIAGNNEKLFF. The CDR3, as DNA: TGTGCCAGCAGCTTAATAGCAGGGAATAATGAAAAACTGTTTTTT. The V and J genes are TRBV7-8 and TRBJ1-4; a possible D gene is TRBD1 (5 bases). Germline CDR1 and CDR2: SGHVS and FQNEAQ. V lost 2 bases and J lost 4, with 11 bases in between. The CDR3 runs to 15 residues.

V gene TRBV30 combines with J gene TRBJ2-5; D might be TRBD1 (6 bases). The CDR3 loop spans 13 amino acids. Germline CDR1 GTSNPN, CDR2 SVGIG (reference sequence). The V gene lost 4 bases and the J gene lost 5 bases, with 14 bases spanning the gap. CDR3 region: CAWNRASLETQYF. The CDR3 nucleotides are TGTGCCTGGAACAGGGCTTCTCTGGAGACCCAGTACTTC.

This clone has just one count. The chain has TRBV5-8 and TRBJ2-7; TRBD2 aligns across 7 bases. This CDR3 contains 17 residues. Trimming removed 1 base from V and 4 bases from J; junction bases left unmatched: 14. Per the germline V gene, CDR1 is SGHTS and CDR2 is YDEGEE. CDR3 residues: CASSLHTGEGVVYEQYF. The DNA of the CDR3 is TGTGCCAGCAGCTTGCATACCGGGGAGGGAGTGGTGTACGAGCAGTACTTC.

The chain uses TRBV5-1 and TRBJ1-2; 7 bases map to TRBD1. From germline, CDR1 is SGHRS and CDR2 YFSETQ. V shed 0 bases and J 7 bases; nucleotides not matched to a gene: 6. There are 14 residues in the CDR3. Written as DNA, the CDR3 is TGCGCCAGCAGCTTGGCTACAGGGGAGGCTGGCTACACCTTC. The encoded protein is CASSLATGEAGYTF.

This chain uses TRBV6-9 with TRBJ1-1; 9 positions agree with TRBD1. V lost 2 bases to trimming and J lost 4 bases; unmatched junction nucleotides: 8. Germline lookup yields CDR1 MNHGY and CDR2 SVAAGI. CDR3 length: 16 amino acids. CDR3 sequence (DNA): TGTGCCAGCAGTTATCTAAGGACAGGGGATAGCACTGAAGCTTTCTTT. Translating gives CASSYLRTGDSTEAFF.

V usage is TRBV30 and J usage is TRBJ2-5; TRBD2 aligns across 10 bases. J lost 4 bases, V lost 0 bases, and 11 bases had no gene match. Germline V CDR1 and CDR2: GTSNPN, SVGIG (reference sequence). The CDR3 totals 17 residues. CDR3 in amino acids: CAWSVGLAGVARETQYF. In DNA form, the CDR3 reads TGTGCCTGGAGTGTCGGGCTAGCGGGGGTGGCGCGAGAGACCCAGTACTTC. The full variable domain, its missing parts supplied by reference TRBV30 and TRBJ2-5, is SQTIHQWPATLVQPVGSPLSLECTVEGTSNPNLYWYRQAAGRGLQLLFYSVGIGQISSEVPQNLSASRPQDRQFILSSKKLLLSDSGFYLCAWSVGLAGVARETQYFGPGTRLLVL.